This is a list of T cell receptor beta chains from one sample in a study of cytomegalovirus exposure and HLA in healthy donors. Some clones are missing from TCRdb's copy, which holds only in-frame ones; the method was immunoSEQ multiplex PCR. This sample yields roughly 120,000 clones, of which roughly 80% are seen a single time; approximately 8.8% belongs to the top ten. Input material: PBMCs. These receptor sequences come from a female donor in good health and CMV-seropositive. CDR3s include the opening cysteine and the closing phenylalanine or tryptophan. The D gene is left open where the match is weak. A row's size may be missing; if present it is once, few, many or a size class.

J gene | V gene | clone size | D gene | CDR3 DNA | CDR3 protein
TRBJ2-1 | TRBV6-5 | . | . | TGTGCCAGCAGTTACGAGGCAGCGGGTTACAATGAGCAGTTCTTC | CASSYEAAGYNEQFF
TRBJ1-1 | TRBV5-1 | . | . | TGCGCCAGCAGCTTCGACAGCTCCATGAACACTGAAGCTTTCTTT | CASSFDSSMNTEAFF
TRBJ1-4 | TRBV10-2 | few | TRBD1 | TGCGCCAGCAGCCGGACAGGGGTCACACTGGGTAATGAAAAACTGTTTTTT | CASSRTGVTLGNEKLFF
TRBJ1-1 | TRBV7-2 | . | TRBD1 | TGTGCCAGCAGCTTAAGGGGGCCGGTCACTGAAGCTTTCTTT | CASSLRGPVTEAFF
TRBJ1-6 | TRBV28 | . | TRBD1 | TGTGCCAGCAGTTTTACAGGGGACGCATATAATTCACCCCTCCACTTT | CASSFTGDAYNSPLHF
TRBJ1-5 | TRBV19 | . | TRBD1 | TGTGCCAGTGTGGGACAGGGAGGGAATCAGCCCCAGCATTTT | CASVGQGGNQPQHF
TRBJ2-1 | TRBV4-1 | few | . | TGCGCCAGCAGCCAGGAAATGGGCAAGACAGTTTTCAATGAGCAGTTCTTC | CASSQEMGKTVFNEQFF
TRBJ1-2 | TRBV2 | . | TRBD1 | TGTGCCAGCAGTGATATCAGGGGGCCTGGCTACACCTTC | CASSDIRGPGYTF
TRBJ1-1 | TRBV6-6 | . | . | TGTGCCAGCAGTCCGGCCGGGATGAACACTGAAGCTTTCTTT | CASSPAGMNTEAFF
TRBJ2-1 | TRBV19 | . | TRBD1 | TGTGCCAGTAGTAAACTTCCGGGACAGGGCGGGGCGGATGAGCAGTTCTTC | CASSKLPGQGGADEQFF
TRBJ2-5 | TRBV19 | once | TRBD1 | TGTGCCAGTAGTACCCTTCAACGACAGGGATGGGAGACCCAGTACTTC | CASSTLQRQGWETQYF
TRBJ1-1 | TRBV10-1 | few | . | TGCGCCAGCAGTGGCAGCGGTGGGGACACTGAAGCTTTCTTT | CASSGSGGDTEAFF
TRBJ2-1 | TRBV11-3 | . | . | TGTGCCAGCAGCCTCTGGGGGGGGCCAGTCTCGGATGAGCAGTTCTTC | CASSLWGGPVSDEQFF
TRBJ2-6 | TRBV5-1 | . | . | TGCGCCAGCAGCTTGTTCGGGGCTGGGGCCAACGTCCTGACTTTC | CASSLFGAGANVLTF
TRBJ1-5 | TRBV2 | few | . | TGTGCCAGCAGGAGGGATATACAGCCCCAGCATTTT | CASRRDIQPQHF
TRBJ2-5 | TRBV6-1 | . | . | TGTGCCAGCAGTGAAGGGAGGCTGCTCGCGACCCAGTACTTC | CASSEGRLLATQYF
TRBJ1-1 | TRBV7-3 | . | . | TGTGCCAGCAGCTTAGACCGGGGGACTGAAGCTTTCTTT | CASSLDRGTEAFF
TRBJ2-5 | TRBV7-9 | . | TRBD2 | TGTGCCATCGCTTACCCTCCAGGGAAGGAGCGGGGGCGGAAAGAGACCCAGTACTTC | CAIAYPPGKERGRKETQYF
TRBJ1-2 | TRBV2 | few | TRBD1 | TGTGCCAGCAGTGATGGGACAGGGGGCGGCCGTGGCTACACCTTC | CASSDGTGGGRGYTF
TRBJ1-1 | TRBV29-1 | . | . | TGCAGCGCTAGTTTCGTAGTCAGTGACACTGAAGCTTTCTTT | CSASFVVSDTEAFF
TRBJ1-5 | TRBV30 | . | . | TGTGCCTGGAGCCTTAGGGGTAATCAGCCCCAGCATTTT | CAWSLRGNQPQHF
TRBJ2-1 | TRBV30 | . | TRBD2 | TGTGCCGGGCGGCGGGGGGGCTCCTACAATGAGCAGTTCTTC | CAGRRGGSYNEQFF
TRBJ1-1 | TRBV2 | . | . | TGTGCCAGCAGCAGGAACACTGAAGCTTTCTTT | CASSRNTEAFF
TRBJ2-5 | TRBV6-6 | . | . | TGTGCCAGTCAATCCGCACAGGGCCAAGAGACCCAGTACTTC | CASQSAQGQETQYF
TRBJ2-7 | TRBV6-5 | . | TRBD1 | TGTGCCAGCAGTAGACAGGGTACCTACGAGCAGTACTTC | CASSRQGTYEQYF
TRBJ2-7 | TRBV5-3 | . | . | TGTGCCAGAATTCGGGGGTGCTACGAGCAGTACTTC | CARIRGCYEQYF
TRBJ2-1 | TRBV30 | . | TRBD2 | TGTGCCTGGGCCCGGAGGGGGACAGGGACTAGCGGGGCCTACAATGAGCAGTTCTTC | CAWARRGTGTSGAYNEQFF
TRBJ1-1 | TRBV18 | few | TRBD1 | TGTGCCAGCTCACGCTCGACAGGGACTCTGTTCACTGAAGCTTTCTTT | CASSRSTGTLFTEAFF
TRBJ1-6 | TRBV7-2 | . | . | TGTGCCAGCAGCCCCCCAGGGCAGAGCTCCTATAATTCACCCCTCCACTTT | CASSPPGQSSYNSPLHF
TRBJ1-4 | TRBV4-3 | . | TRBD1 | TGCGCCAGCAGCCAAGAAAGGGACAGTCCAACTAATGAAAAACTGTTTTTT | CASSQERDSPTNEKLFF
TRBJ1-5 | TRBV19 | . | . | TGTGCCAGTAGTATAAGGGAGGGCAATCAGCCCCAGCATTTT | CASSIREGNQPQHF
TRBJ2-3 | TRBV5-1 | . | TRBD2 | TGCGCCAGCAGCTTGGGGACTAGCGGTGCGACAGATACGCAGTATTTT | CASSLGTSGATDTQYF
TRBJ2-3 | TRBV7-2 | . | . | TGTGCCAGCAGCTTAGCCTCCTCCGTCACAGATACGCAGTATTTT | CASSLASSVTDTQYF
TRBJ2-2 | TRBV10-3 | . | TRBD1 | TGTGCCATCAGTGAGTCGTTTGGGACAGGGGGCAACACCGGGGAGCTGTTTTTT | CAISESFGTGGNTGELFF
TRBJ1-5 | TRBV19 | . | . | TGTGCCAGTAGTACCCCGACGGGGTATGGCAATCAGCCCCAGCATTTT | CASSTPTGYGNQPQHF
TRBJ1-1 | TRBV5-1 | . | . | TGCGCCAGCAGCTTTCCCGAGATGAACACTGAAGCTTTCTTT | CASSFPEMNTEAFF
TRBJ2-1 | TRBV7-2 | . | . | TGTGCCAGCAGCCCGCGACTAGTGGATGAGCAGTTCTTC | CASSPRLVDEQFF
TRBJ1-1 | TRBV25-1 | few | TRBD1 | TGTGCCAGCGAAGGACAGGGGAGGACTGAAGCTTTCTTT | CASEGQGRTEAFF
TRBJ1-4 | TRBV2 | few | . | TGTGCCAGCAAAGCTACCCTAGGAAGACTGTTTTTT | CASKATLGRLFF
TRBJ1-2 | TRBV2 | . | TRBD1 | TGTGCCAGCCCTAACCCGCAGGGGGCTAACTATGGCTACACCTTC | CASPNPQGANYGYTF
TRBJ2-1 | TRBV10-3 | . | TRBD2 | TGTGCCATCAGAGGACTAGCAGGCAATGAGCAGTTCTTC | CAIRGLAGNEQFF
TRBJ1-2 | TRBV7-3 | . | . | TGTGCCAGCAGCTTAATGGGGGGGCTTAACTATGGCTACACCTTC | CASSLMGGLNYGYTF
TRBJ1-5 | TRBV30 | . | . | TGTGCCTGGAGTGCACAGGGAGTTGAGCCCCAGCATTTT | CAWSAQGVEPQHF
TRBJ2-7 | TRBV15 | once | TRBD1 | TGTGCCACCAGCAGACCTACAGGGGTACGGTACGAGCAGTACTTC | CATSRPTGVRYEQYF